This T cell receptor (beta chain) came from a study of cytomegalovirus exposure and HLA in healthy donors. Turning to the study itself: Previous work identified roughly 110 million unique TCR beta sequences from 150 million to 200 million T cells.

Concerning this clone: The antigen is undetermined.

Findings and caveats of the study: The study listed around 150 cytomegalovirus-associated TCR beta chains.

Primers: 60 Vbeta forward and 13 Jbeta reverse. Only in-frame clones appear in the TCRdb table, and some are missing; sequencing was by immunoSEQ multiplex PCR. The sample records about 130,000 clones, around 9% being singletons. The clonotype comes from a middle-aged woman in good health and CMV-seropositive. Sequencing was carried out using PBMCs.

This CDR3 is CASSVGSGVAEQYF. The DNA for the CDR3 is TGTGCCAGCAGCGTAGGTAGCGGGGTGGCCGAGCAGTACTTC. The J gene is TRBJ2-7, the V gene TRBV9; 8 nucleotides align to TRBD2. The germline V gene encodes CDR1 SGDLS and CDR2 YYNGEE. J was trimmed by 6 bases and V by 0 bases; bases with no gene match: 5. The CDR3 is 14 residues long.